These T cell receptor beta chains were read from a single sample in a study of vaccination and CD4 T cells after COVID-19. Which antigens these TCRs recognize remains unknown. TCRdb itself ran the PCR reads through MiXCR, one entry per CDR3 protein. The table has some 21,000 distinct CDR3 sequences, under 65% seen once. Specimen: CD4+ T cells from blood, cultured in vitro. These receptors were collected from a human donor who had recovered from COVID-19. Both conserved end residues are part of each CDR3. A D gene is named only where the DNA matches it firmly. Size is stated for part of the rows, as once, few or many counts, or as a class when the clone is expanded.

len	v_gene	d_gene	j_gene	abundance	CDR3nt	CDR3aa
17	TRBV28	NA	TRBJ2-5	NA	TGTGCCAGCAGTTTATTGGAACCTGGGACGGAGAAAGAGACCCAGTACTTC	CASSLLEPGTEKETQYF
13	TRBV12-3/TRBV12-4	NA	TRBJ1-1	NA	TGTGCCAGCAGTCCCCGACCCACTCTGGGAGCTTTCTTT	CASSPRPTLGAFF
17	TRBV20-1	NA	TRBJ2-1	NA	TGCAGTGCTAGAGGGGGGTCTGAAGTAAGCTCCTACAATGAGCAGTTCTTC	CSARGGSEVSSYNEQFF
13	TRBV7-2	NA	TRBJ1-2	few	TGTGCCAGCAGCCCACAGGGAAACTATGGCTACACCTTC	CASSPQGNYGYTF
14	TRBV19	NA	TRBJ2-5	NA	TGTGCCAGTAGTACCATCACAGGGACGGAGACCCAGTACTTC	CASSTITGTETQYF
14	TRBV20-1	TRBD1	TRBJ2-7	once	TGCAGTGCTAGTGAGCGGACAGGGGGCTACGAGCAGTACTTC	CSASERTGGYEQYF
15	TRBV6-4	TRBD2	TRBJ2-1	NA	TGTGCCAGCAGTGACTCAGCGGGGGGGTACAATGAGCAGTTCTTC	CASSDSAGGYNEQFF
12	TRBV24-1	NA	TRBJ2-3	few	TGTGCCACCAGAGGGAGCACAGATACGCAGTATTTT	CATRGSTDTQYF
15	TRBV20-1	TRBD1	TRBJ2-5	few	TGCAGTGCTAGGGCGGACAGGGGCAACCAAGAGACCCAGTACTTC	CSARADRGNQETQYF
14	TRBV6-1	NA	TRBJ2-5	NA	TGTGCCAGCAGTGAAGGGGGCCTCCGGGAGACCCAGTACTTC	CASSEGGLRETQYF
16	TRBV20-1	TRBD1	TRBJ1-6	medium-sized	TGCAGTGCTAGACCTACCCGACAGGGGGGTAATTCACCCCTCCACTTT	CSARPTRQGGNSPLHF
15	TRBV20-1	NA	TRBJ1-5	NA	TGCAGTGCTAGAGATTTCGGCAGGACCAATCAGCCCCAGCATTTT	CSARDFGRTNQPQHF
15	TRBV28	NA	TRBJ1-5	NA	TGTGCCAGCAGCCCCGGGACTCGTCCCGGACAGCCCCAGCATTTT	CASSPGTRPGQPQHF
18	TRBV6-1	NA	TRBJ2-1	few	TGTGCCAGCAGTGTTTTACGGACCATCGACATTCCCTACAATGAGCAGTTCTTC	CASSVLRTIDIPYNEQFF
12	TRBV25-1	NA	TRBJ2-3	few	TGTGCCAGCAGTGAACAGGGCTTTAGGGTGTATTTT	CASSEQGFRVYF
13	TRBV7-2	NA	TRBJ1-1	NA	TGTGCCAGCAGCCTCGCTACGAACACTGAAGCTTTCTTT	CASSLATNTEAFF
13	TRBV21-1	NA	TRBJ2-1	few	TGTGCCAGCATGGGAATCCTTTACAATGAGCAGTTCTTC	CASMGILYNEQFF
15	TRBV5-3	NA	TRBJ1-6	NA	TGTGCCAGAAGCCCGGGTAGGGGGTGGGGATCACCCCTCCACTTT	CARSPGRGWGSPLHF
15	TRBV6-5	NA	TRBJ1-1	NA	TGTGCCAGCAGTTACTCGTTCGGGGGGGACACTGAAGCTTTCTTT	CASSYSFGGDTEAFF
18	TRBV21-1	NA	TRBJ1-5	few	TGTGCCAGCAGCCCGCCCGAGGAAGTTACAGTAAAGGGTCAGCCCCAGCATTTT	CASSPPEEVTVKGQPQHF
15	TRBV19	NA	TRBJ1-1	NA	TGTGCCAGTAGTATTAGACAGAGCACCAACACTGAAGCTTTCTTT	CASSIRQSTNTEAFF
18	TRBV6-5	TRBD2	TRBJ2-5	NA	TGTGCCAGCAGTTACCAGGCCCCGACTAGCGGGATGTGGGAGACCCAGTACTTC	CASSYQAPTSGMWETQYF
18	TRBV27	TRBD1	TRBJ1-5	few	TGTGCCAGCAGTCAATGGGGAGGGGGCGCGTTGGGCAATCAGCCCCAGCATTTT	CASSQWGGGALGNQPQHF
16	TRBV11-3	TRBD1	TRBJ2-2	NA	TGTGCCAGCAGCTCCAGGATCAGGGGGCCCACCGGGGAGCTGTTTTTT	CASSSRIRGPTGELFF
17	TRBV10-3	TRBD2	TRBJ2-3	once	TGTGCCATCAGTGAGTCGATCGCTAGCGGGAGGCTCGATACGCAGTATTTT	CAISESIASGRLDTQYF
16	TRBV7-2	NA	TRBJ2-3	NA	TGTGCCAGCAGCTTAGTTGGGGGGTCGGGCACAGATACGCAGTATTTT	CASSLVGGSGTDTQYF
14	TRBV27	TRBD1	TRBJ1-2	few	TGTGCCAGTCACCGGGACAGTGCTTTCTATGGCTACACCTTC	CASHRDSAFYGYTF
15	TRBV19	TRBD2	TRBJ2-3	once	TGTGCCAGTACTAAGACTAGCGCTCGCACAGATACGCAGTATTTT	CASTKTSARTDTQYF
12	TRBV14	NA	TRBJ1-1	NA	TGTGCCAGCAGCCAAGGACCCGGTGAAGCTTTCTTT	CASSQGPGEAFF
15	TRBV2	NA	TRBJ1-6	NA	TGTGCCAGCAGTGAAGGGGGCATCTATAATTCACCCCTCCACTTT	CASSEGGIYNSPLHF
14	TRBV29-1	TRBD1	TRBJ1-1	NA	TGCAGCGTGATAGGGACAGGGGGGAACACTGAAGCTTTCTTT	CSVIGTGGNTEAFF
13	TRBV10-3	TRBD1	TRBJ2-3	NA	TGTGCCATCAGGGGGACAGGGTCAGATACGCAGTATTTT	CAIRGTGSDTQYF
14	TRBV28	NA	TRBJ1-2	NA	TGTGCCAGCAGTTTTCACAGGATTAACTATGGCTACACCTTC	CASSFHRINYGYTF
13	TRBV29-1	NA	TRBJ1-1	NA	TGCAGCGTCGCATTCCCCGAGGGGACTGAAGCTTTCTTT	CSVAFPEGTEAFF
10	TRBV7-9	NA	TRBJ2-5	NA	TGTGCCAGCGACCAAGAGACCCAGTACTTC	CASDQETQYF
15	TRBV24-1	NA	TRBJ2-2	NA	TGTGCCACCAGTGATTTCGTCAGGGGAACCGGGGAGCTGTTTTTT	CATSDFVRGTGELFF
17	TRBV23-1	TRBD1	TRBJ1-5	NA	TGCGCCAGCAGTCCGTGGACAGGGCCTCATAGCAATCAGCCCCAGCATTTT	CASSPWTGPHSNQPQHF
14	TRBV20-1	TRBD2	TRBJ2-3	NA	TGCAGTGCTATTAGCGGGAGGGCCGTAGATACGCAGTATTTT	CSAISGRAVDTQYF
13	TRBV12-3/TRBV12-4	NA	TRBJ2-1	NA	TGTGCCAGCATCTCCCCAATGGGGGGTGAGCAGTTCTTC	CASISPMGGEQFF
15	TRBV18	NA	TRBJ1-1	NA	TGTGCCAGCTCACCGAGGCAGGAACGAAGCCCTGAAGCTTTCTTT	CASSPRQERSPEAFF
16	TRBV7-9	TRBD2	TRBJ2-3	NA	TGTGCCAGCAGCTTAACCCTAGCGGGAGGCCCTGGTGCGCAGTATTTT	CASSLTLAGGPGAQYF
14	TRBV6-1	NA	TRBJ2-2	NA	TGTGCCAGCAGTGTTACAGGGAGCACCGGGGAGCTGTTTTTT	CASSVTGSTGELFF
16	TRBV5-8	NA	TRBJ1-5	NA	TGTGCCAGCAGCATAAAGTCCGGCAGGGGAGATCAGCCCCAGCATTTT	CASSIKSGRGDQPQHF
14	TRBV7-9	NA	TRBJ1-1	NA	TGTGCCAGCAGCTTACTTGGACTCGGAATCGAAGCTTTCTTT	CASSLLGLGIEAFF
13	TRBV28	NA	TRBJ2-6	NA	TGTGCCAGCAGTGATTCTGGGGCCAACGTCCTGACTTTC	CASSDSGANVLTF
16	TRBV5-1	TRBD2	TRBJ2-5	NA	TGCGCCAGCAGCCGGACTAGCGGGGGGGTCGGAGAGACCCAGTACTTC	CASSRTSGGVGETQYF
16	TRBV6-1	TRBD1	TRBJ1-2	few	TGTGCCAGCAGCCGACAGGGGGCGTCCAGCATTTATGGCTACACCTTC	CASSRQGASSIYGYTF
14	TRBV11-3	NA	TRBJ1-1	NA	TGTGCCAGCAGCTTAGCACAGGAGAACACTGAAGCTTTCTTT	CASSLAQENTEAFF